A selection of T cell receptor beta chains follows, all from one sample in a study of control samples from healthy donors and cancer patients. Repertoires were generated with immunoSEQ multiplex PCR, while TCRdb's copy carries only in-frame clones and drops some. Altogether 100,000 or so clones are present, 80% to 90% being singletons, with the ten largest covering 13%. Sequenced: blood. These receptors all stem from a woman aged 45-65 years in good health. Each CDR3 is given with its conserved first and last residue. Fields, in order: V gene, clone size, D gene, J gene, CDR3 protein, CDR3 DNA. A D gene is named only where the DNA matches it firmly. Part of the rows lack a size; the others show once, few, many or a class for expanded clones.

V gene: TRBV20-1
clone size: few
D gene: TRBD1
J gene: TRBJ1-1
CDR3 protein: CSATDRATREAFF
CDR3 DNA: TGCAGTGCTACTGACAGGGCGACTAGAGAAGCTTTCTTT

V gene: TRBV18
clone size: -
D gene: -
J gene: TRBJ2-7
CDR3 protein: CASSLPTRPYEQYF
CDR3 DNA: TGTGCCAGCTCACTGCCTACGCGACCCTACGAGCAGTACTTC

V gene: TRBV6-5
clone size: -
D gene: TRBD1
J gene: TRBJ1-2
CDR3 protein: CASSYYGQGARGYTF
CDR3 DNA: TGTGCCAGCAGTTACTATGGACAGGGGGCTCGAGGCTACACCTTC

V gene: TRBV7-6
clone size: -
D gene: TRBD2
J gene: TRBJ2-7
CDR3 protein: CASEGVAGVSYEQYF
CDR3 DNA: TGTGCCAGCGAGGGGGTAGCGGGGGTCTCCTACGAGCAGTACTTC

V gene: TRBV7-8
clone size: -
D gene: -
J gene: TRBJ1-5
CDR3 protein: CASSRGGVAQPQHF
CDR3 DNA: TGTGCCAGCAGCCGAGGGGGGGTGGCTCAGCCCCAGCATTTT

V gene: TRBV2
clone size: -
D gene: -
J gene: TRBJ2-7
CDR3 protein: CASTLTRYEQYF
CDR3 DNA: TGTGCCAGCACCTTGACACGCTACGAGCAGTACTTC

V gene: TRBV6-6
clone size: -
D gene: -
J gene: TRBJ1-5
CDR3 protein: CASSAWVGSQPQHF
CDR3 DNA: TGTGCCAGCAGCGCTTGGGTAGGAAGTCAGCCCCAGCATTTT

V gene: TRBV19
clone size: -
D gene: TRBD1
J gene: TRBJ2-7
CDR3 protein: CASSIRQGIYEQYF
CDR3 DNA: TGTGCCAGTAGTATACGACAGGGGATCTACGAGCAGTACTTC

V gene: TRBV15
clone size: once
D gene: -
J gene: TRBJ1-4
CDR3 protein: CATSRATNEKLFF
CDR3 DNA: TGTGCCACCAGCAGAGCCACTAATGAAAAACTGTTTTTT

V gene: TRBV24-1
clone size: -
D gene: -
J gene: TRBJ2-3
CDR3 protein: CATSLNGQLTDTQYF
CDR3 DNA: TGTGCCACCTCCTTAAATGGACAGCTAACAGATACGCAGTATTTT

V gene: TRBV6-5
clone size: -
D gene: TRBD2
J gene: TRBJ2-5
CDR3 protein: CASSRGRGTQETQYF
CDR3 DNA: TGTGCCAGCAGTCGCGGGCGGGGGACCCAAGAGACCCAGTACTTC

V gene: TRBV29-1
clone size: once
D gene: -
J gene: TRBJ2-3
CDR3 protein: CSVGGQSTDTQYF
CDR3 DNA: TGCAGCGTTGGTGGACAGAGCACAGATACGCAGTATTTT

V gene: TRBV5-1
clone size: -
D gene: TRBD2
J gene: TRBJ2-7
CDR3 protein: CASSPGTSGRNSYEQYF
CDR3 DNA: TGCGCCAGCAGCCCTGGGACTAGCGGGCGGAACTCCTACGAGCAGTACTTC

V gene: TRBV9
clone size: -
D gene: TRBD2
J gene: TRBJ2-1
CDR3 protein: CASSVTSGGDEQFF
CDR3 DNA: TGTGCCAGCAGCGTGACTAGCGGGGGCGATGAGCAGTTCTTC

V gene: TRBV7-9
clone size: -
D gene: TRBD2
J gene: TRBJ2-5
CDR3 protein: CASSEFGLAGGQTQYF
CDR3 DNA: TGTGCCAGCAGCGAGTTCGGACTAGCGGGGGGACAGACCCAGTACTTC